A selection of T cell receptor beta chains follows, all from one sample in a study of CD8+ T cells in alopecia areata. Only in-frame clones appear in the TCRdb table, and some are missing; sequencing was by immunoSEQ multiplex PCR. The sample lists more than 90,000 clones; around 60% were seen once. The specimen comprised CD8+ T cells sorted from blood, sampled between weeks 55 and 65, from a patient treated with tofacitinib. The receptor set was obtained from a human donor with alopecia areata. The CDR3 runs from the conserved cysteine through the conserved F or W. D genes are given only for firm matches. A row's size may be missing; if present it is once, few, many or a size class.

J gene | D gene | clone size | V gene | CDR3 DNA | CDR3 protein
TRBJ2-7 | . | . | TRBV11-3 | TGTGCCAGCAGCTTAGGAGACTCTCCTTACGAGCAGTACTTC | CASSLGDSPYEQYF
TRBJ1-1 | . | . | TRBV29-1 | TGCAGCGTTGATGGGGCGAACACTGAAGCTTTCTTT | CSVDGANTEAFF
TRBJ2-5 | . | . | TRBV7-2 | TGTGCCAGCAGCTTAGAACCGGGGTTCGGACAAGAGACCCAGTACTTC | CASSLEPGFGQETQYF
TRBJ2-2 | . | . | TRBV29-1 | TGCAGCGTACGGATTCACACCGGGGAGCTGTTTTTT | CSVRIHTGELFF
TRBJ2-3 | . | . | TRBV6-1 | TGTGCCAGCAGTGAAGGTGGGACCTCAGATACGCAGTATTTT | CASSEGGTSDTQYF
TRBJ2-5 | . | . | TRBV7-9 | TGTGCCAGCAGCTTAAGTCGAAACGGGGCAGAGACCCAGTACTTC | CASSLSRNGAETQYF
TRBJ1-2 | . | . | TRBV29-1 | TGCAGCGTTGAAGGGACCGAAGACGGGGGCTACACCTTC | CSVEGTEDGGYTF
TRBJ2-7 | TRBD1 | . | TRBV29-1 | TGCAGCGTGCCCGGACAGGCCACCTACGAGCAGTACTTC | CSVPGQATYEQYF
TRBJ2-1 | TRBD1 | . | TRBV27 | TGTGCCAGCCGTCCCGGGACAGGGAATGAGCAGTTCTTC | CASRPGTGNEQFF
TRBJ2-3 | . | once | TRBV30 | TGTGCCTGGAGTTGGGACACCTCGTCCACAGATACGCAGTATTTT | CAWSWDTSSTDTQYF
TRBJ1-5 | TRBD1 | . | TRBV29-1 | TGCAGCGTTCAAGGGGGCGATAGCAATCAGCCCCAGCATTTT | CSVQGGDSNQPQHF
TRBJ1-2 | TRBD1 | . | TRBV7-9 | TGTGCCAGCAGCCAAGGGACAGGCATAGCAAATTATGGCTACACCTTC | CASSQGTGIANYGYTF
TRBJ2-7 | . | . | TRBV15 | TGCGCCACCAGCAGAGAGGGCCCCGAGCAGTACTTC | CATSREGPEQYF
TRBJ1-1 | . | once | TRBV6-6 | TGTGCCAGCAGCCAGGGGTTTGGCACTGAAGCTTTCTTT | CASSQGFGTEAFF
TRBJ2-3 | TRBD1 | . | TRBV5-1 | TGCGCCAGCAGCCAGTCTCGGGACAGGGGGACAGATACGCAGTATTTT | CASSQSRDRGTDTQYF
TRBJ2-1 | . | . | TRBV30 | TGTGCCTGGAGCCAGGGTACAGGGCAGTTCTTC | CAWSQGTGQFF
TRBJ1-2 | . | . | TRBV19 | TGTGCCAGTAGTATGGGCAGAGAGGGGTATGGCTACACCTTC | CASSMGREGYGYTF
TRBJ2-1 | . | . | TRBV4-1 | TGCGCCAGCAGCCAACCGGGGGATAATGAGCAGTTCTTC | CASSQPGDNEQFF
TRBJ2-5 | . | . | TRBV13 | TGTGCCAGCAGCTCCGGGACAACCCGTGGGGAGACCCAGTACTTC | CASSSGTTRGETQYF
TRBJ1-2 | . | . | TRBV5-6 | TGTGCCAGCAGCCCCGAGGGGGGCGCTAACTATGGCTACACCTTC | CASSPEGGANYGYTF
TRBJ2-1 | . | few | TRBV5-1 | TGCGCCAGCAGAGGAATCGGGGGTTTGTACAATGAGCAGTTCTTC | CASRGIGGLYNEQFF
TRBJ1-2 | TRBD1 | . | TRBV29-1 | TGCAGCGGAGAGACAGGGGGCCTCTGGGGATATGGCTACACCTTC | CSGETGGLWGYGYTF
TRBJ1-1 | TRBD1 | . | TRBV6-5 | TGTGCCAGCAGTTGGGGGACAGGGGTAGCTACTGAAGCTTTCTTT | CASSWGTGVATEAFF